This note documents a single TCR beta chain sequence. Its antigen is undetermined. Germline loops: CDR1 SGHVS, CDR2 FQNEAQ. CDR3 length: 15 amino acids. The V end was cut by 5 bases, the J end by 3 bases, with 14 bases between. TCRdb keeps only in-frame clones here, not all; method: immunoSEQ multiplex PCR. There are more than 50,000 clones in the sample; under 85% occur only once, and approximately 0.9% lies in the top ten. This entry is derived from a study of vaccination effects on CD4 cells after COVID-19. Under the ViraFEST assay, PBMC were stimulated with viral peptide pools so that antigen-specific CD4+ T cells expanded. Sequencing was performed afterwards. Cultured cells yielded isolated CD4+ T cells after about ten days. Participants were given two doses of BNT162b2 or mRNA-1273 vaccine.

The TCR sequence derives from a human donor who received a COVID-19 vaccine. Sequenced here: CD4+ T cells from PBMCs cultured with HCoV-OC43 spike peptides, sampled after COVID-19 vaccination. Indicated subset: HCoV-OC43 spike overlapping peptide pool stimulation. V and J are TRBV7-8 and TRBJ1-5, with TRBD1 as a possible D gene (5 bases). The CDR3 is CASSRSGGINQPQHF. For the CDR3, the DNA is TGTGCCAGCAGCCGCAGCGGGGGGATCAATCAGCCCCAGCATTTT.